These 25 T cell receptor beta chains were all obtained from the same sample, sequenced in a study of TIL therapy for anti-PD-1-resistant metastatic lung cancer. The time point: pre-treatment sample, taken before nivolumab and TIL therapy. Tumor tissue came from excised metastases, mostly pleural nodules or supraclavicular lymph nodes. The immunoSEQ assay was v3. Assay: immunoSEQ multiplex PCR; the TCRdb copy retains only in-frame clones and omits some. Of 95,000 or so clones in the sample, about 71% were seen once. This material consisted of tumor tissue, taken at baseline. The origin of the receptors is a person aged 25-79 years with non-small cell lung cancer.

This rearrangement joins TRBV10-2 to TRBJ2-2, with 7 bases aligning to TRBD2. V lost 11 bases to trimming and J lost 2 bases; unmatched junction nucleotides: 5. This CDR3 contains 13 residues. Germline CDR1 and CDR2: WSHSY and SAAADI. In DNA, the CDR3 is TGCGCCGACCGAGCGGGAAACACCGGGGAGCTGTTTTTT. This encodes CADRAGNTGELFF.

The chain uses TRBV23-1 and TRBJ2-1, with 12 nucleotides matching TRBD2. TRBV23-1 is filed as an ORF, its function uncertain. V was pared by 4 bases and J by 9 bases, with 10 bases of the junction left unmatched. This CDR3 contains 16 residues. CDR3 amino acids: CASSPLLAGGPGEQFF. CDR3 nucleotides: TGCGCCAGCAGTCCCTTGCTAGCGGGGGGGCCCGGTGAGCAGTTCTTC.

The chain employs TRBV6-5 and TRBJ2-3, with a weak D call TRBD1 (5 bases). Germline V gene lookup returns CDR1 MNHEY and CDR2 SVGAGI. The ends were cut back, 6 bases at V and 7 bases at J, with 17 bases in the middle. The CDR3 has 14 residues. The CDR3 nucleotides are TGTGCCAGCAGCCTGATAGACAGTCGTAATACGCAGTATTTT. Encoded protein: CASSLIDSRNTQYF.

The sample holds a few counts of this clone. The rearrangement links TRBV3-1 (or the pseudogene TRBV3-2) to TRBJ2-1; no clear D gene. The CDR3 covers 13 residues. V lost 2 bases to trimming and J lost 5 bases, with 7 bases between them. Germline V gives CDR1 LGHDT, CDR2 YNNKEL (reference sequence). The CDR3 nucleotides are TGTGCCAGCAGCCAAAAGGCGAACAATGAGCAGTTCTTC. Protein sequence: CASSQKANNEQFF.

V is TRBV19 and J is TRBJ2-1; 11 bases line up with TRBD2. From germline, CDR1 is LNHDA and CDR2 SQIVND (reference sequence). The ends lost 2 bases at V and 14 bases at J; junction bases unmatched: 8. The CDR3 loop spans 14 amino acids. The CDR3 loop reads CASSIRVAGGPEFF. Written as DNA, the CDR3 is TGTGCCAGTAGTATAAGAGTAGCGGGAGGGCCGGAGTTCTTC.

This chain joins TRBV4-1 and TRBJ1-5; D possibly corresponds to TRBD1 (5 bases). Germline CDR1 and CDR2: MGHRA and YSYEKL. The CDR3 is made up of 16 amino acids. The V end lost 4 bases, the J end lost 0 bases, and 13 bases lay between the germline ends. CDR3 sequence (DNA): TGCGCCAGCAGCCTCCGGGACGGATATAGCAATCAGCCCCAGCATTTT. Translating gives CASSLRDGYSNQPQHF.

The chain is built from TRBV2 and TRBJ2-7; no reliable D call. The CDR3 consists of 15 residues. V was trimmed by 2 bases and J by 0 bases, leaving 11 bases between them. Germline V CDR1 and CDR2: SNHLY, FYNNEI. The CDR3 region is CASSEPGFSSYEQYF. CDR3 DNA: TGTGCCAGCAGTGAACCGGGTTTCAGCTCCTACGAGCAGTACTTC.

This clone was recorded a few times. V is TRBV4-1 and J is TRBJ1-1; no definite D call. CDR3 length: 14 residues. V was cut by 2 bases and J by 2 bases, with 9 bases left in between. Germline-derived CDR1 and CDR2 are MGHRA and YSYEKL. The CDR3 sequence is CASSQITRNTEAFF. Written as DNA, the CDR3 is TGCGCCAGCAGCCAAATAACCAGAAACACTGAAGCTTTCTTT.

This clone has more than one count but fewer than ten. The CDR3 region is CATSSGLAGEGFF. The DNA of the CDR3 is TGTGCCACCTCATCGGGACTAGCGGGGGAGGGATTCTTC. The chain couples TRBV6-5 to TRBJ2-1; 14 bases align to TRBD2. The J segment lost 16 bases and the V segment lost 10 bases, leaving 12 bases of the junction unmatched. CDR1 MNHEY and CDR2 SVGAGI come from the germline V gene. This CDR3 is built from 13 residues.

V gene TRBV6-7 combines with J gene TRBJ2-7; TRBD1 is a possible D gene (7 bases). TRBV6-7 is an ORF for which the function is uncertain. This CDR3 spans 15 amino acids. Trimming left V 5 bases short and J 4 bases short, with 18 bases between. The CDR3 bases are TGTGCCAGCAGTAACATCGAACAGGGGAGGTACGAGCAGTACTTC. Translation gives CASSNIEQGRYEQYF.

This clone was counted only a few times. The V gene is TRBV28, the J gene TRBJ1-5, with D unclear. Germline loops: CDR1 MDHEN, CDR2 SYDVKM. The CDR3 is 13 amino acids. V was pared by 7 bases and J by 0 bases, with 7 bases between. CDR3 nucleotide sequence: TGTGCCAGCAACCCTTATAGCAATCAGCCCCAGCATTTT. It codes for CASNPYSNQPQHF.

The chain joins TRBV6-2 or TRBV6-3 to TRBJ2-7, with D hard to call. Trimming took off 4 bases at V and 3 bases at J, with 13 bases between the two ends. Germline V gives CDR1 MNHEY, CDR2 SVGEGT. The CDR3 spans 14 residues. The CDR3 bases are TGTGCCAGCAGTTCCATCTTACAGTACTACGAGCAGTACTTC. Translated, it gives CASSSILQYYEQYF.

The V and J genes are TRBV6-5 and TRBJ2-7; a weak D match, TRBD2 (7 bases). The germline gives CDR1 MNHEY, CDR2 SVGAGI. This CDR3 is built from 14 residues. With 0 bases removed from V and 5 bases from J, the gap between germline ends came to 11 bases. The CDR3, as DNA: TGTGCCAGCAGTTACTCGGGGGGGCGAAACGAGCAGTACTTC. Translating gives CASSYSGGRNEQYF.

The chain uses TRBV9 and TRBJ2-7, with 8 bases identical to TRBD1. Germline CDR1 and CDR2: SGDLS and YYNGEE. With 3 bases clipped from V and 6 bases from J, the junction kept 11 bases outside the gene matches. The CDR3 spans 15 residues. The CDR3 spells CASSAGGRGRSEQYF. The CDR3, as DNA: TGTGCCAGCAGCGCAGGGGGCAGGGGGCGGTCCGAGCAGTACTTC.

This chain links TRBV28 with TRBJ2-7; 10 bases map to TRBD1. Trimming took 6 bases from V and 5 from J; bases not matched to a gene: 10. Per germline, CDR1 MDHEN and CDR2 SYDVKM. The CDR3 is 15 amino acids. The CDR3 sequence: CASSPPSGQGDEQYF. The CDR3 nucleotides read TGTGCCAGCAGCCCCCCTTCCGGACAGGGGGACGAGCAGTACTTC.

The rearrangement uses TRBV5-4 and TRBJ2-7; D is unclear. CDR3 length: 14 residues. Germline-derived CDR1 and CDR2 are SGHNT and YYREEE (reference sequence). V shed 4 bases and J shed 2 bases, with 13 bases lying between them. The CDR3 loop is CASSPSGLTYEQYF. The DNA for the CDR3 is TGTGCCAGCAGCCCATCAGGATTAACCTACGAGCAGTACTTC.

The rearrangement links TRBV6-2 or TRBV6-3 to TRBJ2-3, with TRBD2 matching 9 bases. V shed 2 bases, J shed 0 bases, and the junction held 6 bases outside the gene matches. Germline CDR1 reads MNHEY; CDR2 reads SVGEGT. The CDR3 has 17 residues. The CDR3 region has the DNA TGTGCCAGCAGTTACCCTAGCGGGGTATTGAGCACAGATACGCAGTATTTT. It yields the protein CASSYPSGVLSTDTQYF.

This clone was observed a single time. CDR3 protein: CASRRPGSGRTEAFF. The CDR3 region has the DNA TGTGCCAGCAGGCGGCCGGGTTCCGGGAGGACTGAAGCTTTCTTT. This sequence joins TRBV5-6 and TRBJ1-1, with D unresolved. CDR3 length: 15 residues. CDR1 is SGHDT and CDR2 is YYEEEE in the germline V gene. V was clipped by 5 bases and J by 5 bases, with 19 bases between them. The whole variable domain, remainder taken from reference TRBV5-6 and TRBJ1-1, is DAGVTQSPTHLIKTRGQQVTLRCSPKSGHDTVSWYQQALGQGPQFIFQYYEEEERQRGNFPDRFSGHQFPNYSSELNVNALLLGDSALYLCASRRPGSGRTEAFFGQGTRLTVV.

This chain joins TRBV3-1 (or the pseudogene TRBV3-2) and TRBJ2-2; D is ambiguous. The CDR3 runs to 13 residues. Trimming shortened V by 2 bases and J by 6 bases, and 7 bases separated the two germline ends. Looked up from germline, CDR1 is LGHDT and CDR2 is YNNKEL (reference sequence). CDR3 sequence reads: CASSQLHPGELFF. The CDR3 DNA is TGTGCCAGCAGCCAACTCCACCCCGGGGAGCTGTTTTTT.

This clone has more than one count but fewer than ten. The chain employs TRBV5-6 and TRBJ1-1; tentatively, D is TRBD1 (6 bases). This CDR3 region has 15 residues. Trimming pared 4 bases from V and 0 bases from J, leaving 13 bases between. Looked up from germline, CDR1 is SGHDT and CDR2 is YYEEEE. The CDR3 reads CASSPGDYMNTEAFF. The CDR3 DNA sequence: TGTGCCAGCAGCCCAGGGGATTATATGAACACTGAAGCTTTCTTT.

This clone was counted a few times. CDR3 nucleotide sequence: TGTGCCAGCAGGGAAGGGGGGGGGCGACCGAACACTGAAGCTTTCTTT. This translates into CASREGGGRPNTEAFF. This chain uses TRBV7-2 with TRBJ1-1; tentative D call: TRBD1 (6 bases). The V gene lost 6 bases and the J gene lost 1 base, with 18 bases spanning the gap. The CDR3 covers 16 residues. Germline V gives CDR1 SGHTA, CDR2 FQGNSA.

The chain employs TRBV7-2 and TRBJ2-5; possibly TRBD1 or TRBD2 for D (5 bases each). V was pared by 3 bases and J by 4 bases, with 12 bases between. Germline V CDR1 and CDR2: SGHTA, FQGNSA. The CDR3 has 14 amino acids. The CDR3 spells CASSFEGHRETQYF. The CDR3 region has the DNA TGTGCCAGCAGCTTTGAGGGGCACAGAGAGACCCAGTACTTC.

The chain combines TRBV18 with TRBJ2-2, with D tentatively TRBD2 (5 bases). Germline lookup yields CDR1 KGHSH and CDR2 LQKENI. The CDR3 contains 14 residues. V was cut by 2 bases and J by 5 bases, with 9 bases left in between. CDR3 DNA sequence: TGTGCCAGCTCACCAAACGGGGAAACCGGGGAGCTGTTTTTT. Encoded protein: CASSPNGETGELFF.

This clone appeared a few times. This chain uses TRBV11-2 with TRBJ1-6; D may be TRBD1 (5 bases). V was trimmed by 6 bases and J by 5 bases, leaving 23 bases between them. Looked up from germline, CDR1 is SGHAT and CDR2 is FQNNGV. The CDR3 contains 18 residues. The CDR3 DNA is TGTGCCAGCAGAAGGGGAGGAGTGTCGCGGGTGAATAATTCACCCCTCCACTTT. Translated: CASRRGGVSRVNNSPLHF.

The chain is built from TRBV9 and TRBJ2-5; 14 bases map to TRBD2. Germline loops: CDR1 SGDLS, CDR2 YYNGEE. The CDR3 length is 18 residues. With V trimmed by 2 bases and J by 0 bases, 6 bases remained unmatched. Written as DNA, the CDR3 is TGTGCCAGCAGCGTCGGGACTAGCGGGAGCCCGTACCAAGAGACCCAGTACTTC. Its translation: CASSVGTSGSPYQETQYF.